This TCR beta chain is drawn from a study of shared clonotypes between healthy human individuals. V trimming: 2 bases; J trimming: 6 bases; junction bases outside the gene matches: 13. The CDR3 covers 17 residues. Germline CDR1 and CDR2: MDHEN and SYDVKM. Profiled with immunoSEQ multiplex PCR; TCRdb holds only in-frame clones, not every one. The sample consists of approximately 530,000 clones, 96% of them appearing once. The sequenced material came from naive CD4+ T cells sorted from blood. The subset was: CD45RA+ positively selected. The chain carries TRBV28 and TRBJ2-7, with TRBD2 matching over 10 bases. The TCR was taken from a woman aged 30 to 39 in good health. The CDR3 DNA sequence: TGTGCCAGCAGTTTAGGGGCGTGGGCTAGCGGGAGAGGCGAGCAGTACTTC. It is translated as CASSLGAWASGRGEQYF.